What follows is one T cell receptor beta chain and its context. The germline V gene encodes CDR1 SQVTM and CDR2 ANQGSEA. The V gene end was trimmed by 4 bases and the J gene end by 4 bases; junction bases not matched to a gene: 7. The CDR3 runs 14 residues. Methods used by the authors: For nucleated cells, counts were estimated from reference gene primer amplification. TCRdb's table, derived via immunoSEQ multiplex PCR, lists solely in-frame clones and lacks some. That table gives V, J and clone size, and the DNA gave D and trimming. The sample includes over 250,000 clones, approximately 90% of them seen just once. These data come from a study of blood T cell repertoires in COVID-19. Study-wide background: Both acute and convalescent COVID-19 samples were obtained from the United States, Italy and Spain. Sample material is recorded as cDNA or gDNA derived from T cells, B-cell-depleted T cells, or PBMCs.

Material: peripheral blood. The chain has TRBV29-1 and TRBJ1-2; 9 bases are shared with TRBD1. This receptor was identified in a woman aged 40 to 49 who had recovered from COVID-19. In DNA, the CDR3 is TGCAGCGTTGGGCCGGGACAGGGAGGCTATGGCTACACCTTC. Residues: CSVGPGQGGYGYTF.